The present T cell receptor (beta chain) was sequenced within a study of OX40 agonist ivuxolimab in advanced cancers. On the study more broadly: Prior anti-PD-1, anti-PD-L1 or anti-CTLA-4 therapy did not bar entry, and approximately 40% had some.

This clone was counted only a few times. This CDR3 has 13 residues. V was clipped by 2 bases and J by 4 bases, with 6 bases between them. The germline CDR1 and CDR2 sequences are SGHTA and FQGNSA. Sequencing used immunoSEQ multiplex PCR; TCRdb keeps in-frame clones, though not all of them. The sample lists some 74,000 clones, around 86% occurring once. This sequence joins TRBV7-2 and TRBJ1-5; no clear D. This material consisted of CD4+ or CD8+ T cells sorted from blood, taken in a trial of the OX40 agonist ivuxolimab. The clonotype was recovered from an adult with an advanced solid tumor such as melanoma, head and neck, liver or kidney cancer. The CDR3 loop reads CASSLWENQPQHF. Written as DNA, the CDR3 is TGTGCCAGCAGCTTATGGGAAAATCAGCCCCAGCATTTT.